The next 30 T cell receptor beta chains were all read from a single sample in a study of tumor and adjacent non-tumor tissue in lung cancer. RNA was extracted from bulk tissue without any cell sorting. TCRbeta libraries were built with three rounds of nested PCR, modified from ARM-PCR. TCRdb re-called the multiplex PCR reads through MiXCR, storing one row per CDR3 protein. This sample has some 71,000 distinct CDR3 sequences, with approximately 77% found just once. The specimen was lung tumor tissue. The source of these receptors is a woman aged 40 to 50 with non-small cell lung cancer.

In regard to this clonotype: Likely a read error: the CDR3 ends without its conserved phenylalanine or tryptophan. The DNA is omitted, as the CDR3 cannot be located on it reliably, and the CDR3 follows TCRdb's listing. The chain is built from TRBV11-2 and TRBJ1-2. Germline V gene sequence: CDR1 SGHAT, CDR2 FQNNGV. Including both end residues, the CDR3 is 12 amino acids long. The CDR3 region is CASSLDRQGYTL.

This clonotype was observed many times. This chain connects TRBV12-3 or TRBV12-4 to TRBJ2-2; D possibly matches TRBD1 or TRBD2 (6 bases each). CDR3 length: 16 amino acids. V lost 6 bases, J lost 2 bases, and 16 bases lay in between. CDR3 in amino acids: CASRAGGGRNTGELFF. The CDR3 DNA sequence: TGTGCCAGCAGGGCCGGAGGGGGACGTAACACCGGGGAGCTGTTTTTT.

V and J are TRBV5-6 and TRBJ1-5; D not certain. The CDR3 sequence is 16 residues long. V lost 4 bases and J lost 0, with 14 bases in between. Germline-derived CDR1 and CDR2 are SGHDT and YYEEEE. CDR3 in amino acids: CASSTGIGSSNQPQHF. CDR3 sequence (DNA): TGTGCCAGCAGCACTGGGATAGGTAGTAGCAATCAGCCCCAGCATTTT.

In the case of this clonotype: The junction departs from germline at one end; a sequencing error may be responsible. This chain joins TRBV29-1 and TRBJ2-7; no firm D call. The length of the CDR3 is 15 residues. Germline V gives CDR1 SQVTM, CDR2 ANQGSEA. In DNA form, the CDR3 reads TGCAGCGCGAGTGGACGGAGTCTTGCCGTCTACGAGCAGTATTTC. It translates to CSASGRSLAVYEQYF.

With regard to this clonotype: The junction departs from germline at one end; a sequencing error may be responsible. The chain carries TRBV4-1 and TRBJ2-1; the D gene could be TRBD1 or TRBD2 (5 bases each). This CDR3 comprises 12 residues. CDR1 is MGHRA and CDR2 is YSYEKL in the germline V gene. The CDR3 reads CTSSQRGYPQFF. CDR3 bases: TGCACCAGTAGCCAGAGGGGCTACCCGCAGTTCTTC.

Of note for this clonotype: A read error is likely, as this CDR3 ends without the conserved phenylalanine or tryptophan. V usage is TRBV5-1 and J usage is TRBJ2-2; D uncertain. This CDR3 has 13 amino acids. Germline V gives CDR1 SGHRS, CDR2 YFSETQ. V gave up 0 bases and J gave up 6 bases, with 6 bases separating them. The CDR3 loop is CASSLETAGELFS. Written as DNA, the CDR3 is TGCGCCAGCAGCTTGGAAACGGCCGGGGAGCTGTTTTCT.

This clonotype was picked up many times. The chain has TRBV29-1 and TRBJ1-3; D is uncertain. With 0 bases removed from V and 4 bases from J, the gap between germline ends came to 7 bases. The germline V gene has CDR1 SQVTM and CDR2 ANQGSEA. The CDR3 is made up of 13 amino acids. The CDR3 sequence is CSVEDQGGNTIYF. The CDR3 bases are TGCAGCGTTGAAGATCAAGGGGGAAACACCATATATTTT.

This clonotype was counted a few times. The chain uses TRBV30 and TRBJ2-2; the match to TRBD1 covers 8 bases. Germline V CDR1 and CDR2: GTSNPN, SVGIG (reference sequence). CDR3 size: 16 residues. V shed 1 base, J shed 7 bases, and the junction held 11 bases outside the gene matches. CDR3: CAWSGEPTGVIGELFF. In DNA form, the CDR3 reads TGTGCCTGGAGTGGTGAACCGACAGGGGTGATCGGGGAGCTGTTTTTT.

Concerning this clonotype itself: Compared with germline, one end of the junction differs, possibly owing to a read error. The J gene is TRBJ2-7, the V gene TRBV6-5; TRBD2 matches at 11 bases. The length of the CDR3 is 17 residues. Germline V gene data show CDR1 as MNHEY and CDR2 as SVGAGI. In DNA, the CDR3 is TGTGACAGCAGTTCCGCGACTAGCGGGGCCCCTTCCTACGAGCAGTACTTC. Residues: CDSSSATSGAPSYEQYF.

The J gene is TRBJ1-1, the V gene TRBV6-5; D might be TRBD1 (5 bases). CDR1 MNHEY and CDR2 SVGAGI come from the germline V gene. CDR3 length: 14 residues. The CDR3 bases are TGTGTCAGTAGCAGCATGGGACGGGACACTGAAGCTTTCTTT. Translating gives CVSSSMGRDTEAFF.

The count of this clonotype is one. A read error may produce the germline difference seen at one junction end. V gene TRBV10-3 combines with J gene TRBJ2-3; 8 nucleotides match TRBD2. The CDR3 has 14 residues. Germline V gives CDR1 ENHRY, CDR2 SYGVKD. The CDR3 region has the DNA TGTGTCATCGGACTTAGCGGGAATGCAGATACGCAGTATTTT. Translation: CVIGLSGNADTQYF.

In the case of this clonotype: A much larger clone differs from this one at a single base, so this may be a read error. The rearrangement links TRBV20-1 to TRBJ2-1; 7 positions agree with TRBD1. The junction had 12 bases not matched to a gene; V was cut back by 6 bases and J by 7 bases. CDR1 is DFQATT and CDR2 is SNEGSKA in the germline V gene (reference sequence). The CDR3 length is 14 residues. The CDR3 coding sequence is TGCAGTGCAGGACGACAGGGAAGAGGTAATGAGCAGTTCTTC. Translated: CSAGRQGRGNEQFF.

With respect to this clonotype: Given a much more abundant clone one base away, this may be a read error. The chain recombines TRBV7-8 with TRBJ2-1; 8 bases agree with TRBD2. Germline V gene sequence: CDR1 SGHVS, CDR2 FQNEAQ. CDR3 length: 19 amino acids. CDR3 nucleotides: TGTGCCAGCAGCCAACAATTCACTAGCGGATTCGGCTCCTACAATGAGCACTTCTTC. Translated: CASSQQFTSGFGSYNEHFF.

This clonotype was seen a single time. This could be a read error, since a much larger clone is one nucleotide away. Lacking the conserved final phenylalanine or tryptophan, this CDR3 likely reflects a read error. The chain couples TRBV28 to TRBJ2-7, with D tentatively TRBD1 (5 bases). Germline V gene sequence: CDR1 MDHEN, CDR2 SYDVKM. The CDR3 contains 13 residues. Trimming pared 3 bases from V and 0 bases from J, leaving 6 bases between. The CDR3 DNA sequence: TGTGCCAGCAGTTTGCAGGGCTCCTACGAGCAGTACTTA. Protein product: CASSLQGSYEQYL.

As for this clonotype: This may stem from a read error, because a much larger clone lies one nucleotide away. The chain is built from TRBV6-1 and TRBJ2-6, with a possible D match to TRBD2 (6 bases). Trimming cost V 8 bases and J 18 bases, with 29 bases left between them. The CDR3 loop spans 15 amino acids. The germline gives CDR1 MNHNS, CDR2 SASEGT. The CDR3 loop is CASVGGRTGANDPTF. CDR3 nucleotide sequence: TGTGCCAGCGTCGGAGGGCGGACTGGGGCCAACGACCCGACTTTC.

Details on this clonotype: A much larger clone lies one base from this, so it may be a read error. Given the absence of the conserved phenylalanine or tryptophan at the CDR3 end, a read error is likely. The chain employs TRBV30 and TRBJ2-7; the D gene is possibly TRBD1 (6 bases). V lost 4 bases and J 0 bases, leaving 7 bases between the germline ends. In germline, CDR1 is GTSNPN, CDR2 SVGIG (reference sequence). The CDR3 consists of 12 residues. CDR3 in DNA: TGTGCCTGGAACAGGGACTCCTACGAGCAGTACTCC. Amino acid sequence: CAWNRDSYEQYS.

This clonotype occurred once. The chain recombines TRBV2 with TRBJ1-5; D remains ambiguous. V was trimmed by 5 bases and J by 2 bases, leaving 10 bases between them. Germline CDR1 and CDR2: SNHLY and FYNNEI. The CDR3 has 14 amino acids. The CDR3 region is CASSLQNGNQPQHF. CDR3 DNA: TGTGCCAGCAGTCTCCAAAATGGCAATCAGCCCCAGCATTTT. The variable domain in full, completed from reference TRBV2 and TRBJ1-5, reads EPEVTQTPSHQVTQMGQEVILRCVPISNHLYFYWYRQILGQKVEFLVSFYNNEISEKSEIFDDQFSVERPDGSNFTLKIRSTKLEDSAMYFCASSLQNGNQPQHFGDGTRLSIL.

Of note for this clonotype: At one boundary the junction diverges from the germline segment, which might be a read error. J is TRBJ1-5 and V is TRBV12-3 or TRBV12-4; D not resolved. The CDR3 is 14 amino acids. CDR3 protein: CGSSFLGLNEPQHF. The DNA of the CDR3 is TGTGGCAGCAGTTTCCTAGGACTCAATGAGCCCCAGCATTTT.

In the case of this clonotype: The junction shows a germline mismatch at one end, possibly a read error. The gene calls are TRBV11-2 and TRBJ1-5; the D is unclear. The CDR3 loop spans 13 amino acids. Germline loops: CDR1 SGHAT, CDR2 FQNNGV. The CDR3 coding sequence is TGTGTCAGCAGCGACGGTATCAATCAGCCCCAGCATTTT. It yields the protein CVSSDGINQPQHF. The entire variable domain, with the rest obtained from reference TRBV11-2 and TRBJ1-5, is as follows: EAGVAQSPRYKIIEKRQSVAFWCNPISGHATLYWYQQILGQGPKLLIQFQNNGVVDDSQLPKDRFSAERLKGVDSTLKIQPAKLEDSAVYLCVSSDGINQPQHFGDGTRLSIL.

Comment on this clonotype: Because it lacks the conserved phenylalanine or tryptophan at the end, this CDR3 is likely a read error. V is TRBV30 and J is TRBJ2-1, with D possibly being TRBD1 or TRBD2 (5 bases each). The CDR3 extends over 14 amino acids. Germline CDR1 GTSNPN, CDR2 SVGIG (reference sequence). V lost 3 bases and J lost 4, with 13 bases in between. The CDR3 DNA reads TGTGCCTGGAGCGGGGCCCGAGGGTACAATGAGCAGTTCGTC. Protein: CAWSGARGYNEQFV.

This sequence joins TRBV29-1 and TRBJ2-7, with 9 positions matching TRBD2. The germline V gene has CDR1 SQVTM and CDR2 ANQGSEA. The CDR3 is 15 amino acids. The CDR3, as DNA: TGCAGTGGCGAAACTTTGATTAGCGGGGGTTACGAGCAGTACTTC. It encodes CSGETLISGGYEQYF.

About this clonotype itself: As the CDR3 is not closed by the conserved phenylalanine or tryptophan, this likely results from a read error. The V and J genes are TRBV11-1 and TRBJ2-1; 7 bases map to TRBD1. This CDR3 is built from 13 residues. Germline CDR1 and CDR2: SGHAT and FQDESV (reference sequence). This CDR3 is CTSSLHRGWDQFL. The CDR3 nucleotides are TGTACCAGTAGCTTACACAGGGGATGGGATCAGTTCCTC.

On this clonotype itself: Lacking the conserved final phenylalanine or tryptophan, this CDR3 likely reflects a read error. This chain connects TRBV6-5 to TRBJ1-6; D not resolved. This CDR3 spans 14 amino acids. The germline V gene encodes CDR1 MNHEY and CDR2 SVGAGI. Written as DNA, the CDR3 is TGTGCCAGCTGTTACGAGGGTGTAGGTTCACCCCTCCACATT. It codes for CASCYEGVGSPLHI.

Regarding this clonotype: An end of the junction does not agree with germline; a read error may underlie this. The CDR3 sequence: CASGLASGNNSLPHF. In DNA, the CDR3 is TGTGCCAGCGGCTTAGCCTCGGGGAATAATTCGCTCCCCCACTTT. The chain combines TRBV11-2 with TRBJ1-6; no firm D call. Germline V gives CDR1 SGHAT, CDR2 FQNNGV. The CDR3 extends over 15 amino acids. Variable domain in full (rest from reference TRBV11-2 and TRBJ1-6): EAGVAQSPRYKIIEKRQSVAFWCNPISGHATLYWYQQILGQGPKLLIQFQNNGVVDDSQLPKDRFSAERLKGVDSTLKIQPAKLEDSAVYLCASGLASGNNSLPHFGNGTRLTVT.

About this clonotype itself: A much larger clone is a single base away; this may be a read error. The rearrangement links TRBV20-1 to TRBJ2-3, with D possibly being TRBD2 (5 bases). CDR3 length: 15 residues. CDR1 is DFQATT, CDR2 SNEGSKA, per germline (reference sequence). Trimming stripped 2 bases from V and 5 bases from J, with 17 bases between. The CDR3 here is CSARPSERALDTQYF. CDR3 bases: TGCAGTGCTAGACCCAGCGAGAGGGCCTTAGATACGCAGTATTTT.

As for this clonotype: A read error may account for a junction end that differs from germline. The CDR3 DNA sequence: TGTGCCAGCAGCCTGAGGCGGGACACATATACGCAGTATTTT. This gives the protein CASSLRRDTYTQYF. This chain links TRBV7-3 with TRBJ2-3, with D possibly being TRBD1 or TRBD2 (6 bases each). The CDR3 length is 14 residues. CDR1 is SGHTA and CDR2 is FQGTGA in the germline V gene.

About this clonotype itself: A much larger clonotype is one base distant, so this may be a read error. The rearrangement joins TRBV20-1 to TRBJ2-3; D is unresolved. Germline V gene lookup returns CDR1 DFQATT and CDR2 SNEGSKA (reference sequence). The CDR3 extends over 14 amino acids. CDR3 in amino acids: CSARDFQTTDTLYF. In DNA, the CDR3 is TGCAGTGCTAGAGATTTCCAGACCACAGATACGCTGTATTTT.

On this clonotype: At one of its ends the junction is not consistent with the germline gene, which may arise from a read error. This chain connects TRBV11-1 to TRBJ1-3; D is unresolved. The CDR3 is made up of 12 amino acids. CDR1 SGHAT and CDR2 FQDESV come from the germline V gene (reference sequence). The CDR3 reads CDSRPTGNTIYF. The CDR3 region has the DNA TGTGACAGCAGACCGACAGGAAACACCATATATTTT. The full variable domain, its missing parts supplied by reference TRBV11-1 and TRBJ1-3, is EAEVAQSPRYKITEKSQAVAFWCDPISGHATLYWYRQILGQGPELLVQFQDESVVDDSQLPKDRFSAERLKGVDSTLKIQPAELGDSAMYLCDSRPTGNTIYFGEGSWLTVV.

For this clonotype: A much larger clone lies one base from this, so it may be a read error. The V gene is TRBV5-1, the J gene TRBJ1-5, with D maybe TRBD1 (5 bases). V lost 2 bases and J 4 bases, leaving 10 bases between the germline ends. The germline V gene has CDR1 SGHRS and CDR2 YFSETQ. The CDR3 extends over 14 amino acids. The CDR3 loop reads CASSFLGGNQPQHF. As DNA, the CDR3 is TGCGCCAGCAGCTTTTTGGGGGGAAATCAGCCCCAGCATTTT.

The chain employs TRBV6-5 and TRBJ2-7; D gene unclear. Germline V gene lookup returns CDR1 MNHEY and CDR2 SVGAGI. With 6 bases removed from V and 1 base from J, the gap between germline ends came to 10 bases. The CDR3 runs to 13 residues. CDR3 residues: CASSFTASYEQYF. In DNA, the CDR3 is TGTGCCAGCAGCTTCACGGCTTCCTACGAGCAGTACTTC.